The rows below give T cell receptor beta chains drawn from one sample of a study of blood T cell repertoires in COVID-19. Method: immunoSEQ multiplex PCR; TCRdb's copy keeps in-frame clones and lacks some. Counted here are roughly 76,000 clones, roughly four fifths occurring once; the ten biggest clones make up under 45%. The sample was peripheral blood. The source is a woman between 70 and 85 years old with acute or convalescent COVID-19. CDR3s include the opening cysteine and the closing phenylalanine or tryptophan. D genes are given only for firm matches. Clone size appears in some rows only: once, few, many, or a class for an expanded clone.

cdr3_length	v_call	clone_size	j_call	d_call	cdr3_nt	cdr3_aa
15	TRBV10-3	NA	TRBJ2-1	TRBD2	TGTGCCATCAGTCCGAGCGGGAGCTCCTACAATGAGCAGTTCTTC	CAISPSGSSYNEQFF
15	TRBV27	few	TRBJ2-1	TRBD2	TGTGCCAGCAGTTGGGGCGGGAGGTCAGGGAATGAGCAGTTCTTC	CASSWGGRSGNEQFF
15	TRBV9	NA	TRBJ1-4	TRBD1	TGTGCCAGCAGCGGGACAGGGGGTCCTAATGAAAAACTGTTTTTT	CASSGTGGPNEKLFF
15	TRBV2	NA	TRBJ1-5	NA	TGTGCCAGCAGCGAACAGGGAATTAGCAATCAGCCCCAGCATTTT	CASSEQGISNQPQHF
16	TRBV3-1/TRBV3-2	NA	TRBJ1-6	NA	TGTGCCAGCAGCCAAGCCACGGCAGGGGCTAATTCACCCCTCCACTTT	CASSQATAGANSPLHF
13	TRBV3-1/TRBV3-2	NA	TRBJ1-5	NA	TGTGCCAGCAGCCAAGGAGGGAATCAGCCCCAGCATTTT	CASSQGGNQPQHF
17	TRBV6-6	NA	TRBJ2-3	NA	TGTGCCAGCAGTCTTATGGAGACAGCTCTCGGCACAGATACGCAGTATTTT	CASSLMETALGTDTQYF
16	TRBV27	NA	TRBJ1-1	NA	TGTGCCAGCAGTTTATATTCGCAGGGAACCAACACTGAAGCTTTCTTT	CASSLYSQGTNTEAFF
13	TRBV19	NA	TRBJ1-2	NA	TGTGCCGGAAGAGACGGGGAGCGCTATGGCTACACCTTC	CAGRDGERYGYTF
13	TRBV19	NA	TRBJ2-3	NA	TGTGCCAGTAGTACTGTGCGAGCAGATACGCAGTATTTT	CASSTVRADTQYF
15	TRBV4-1	many	TRBJ2-5	NA	TGCGCCAGCAGCCCAAGATCGTGGACAGCCGATGCCCAGTACTTC	CASSPRSWTADAQYF
16	TRBV3-1/TRBV3-2	NA	TRBJ2-2	NA	TGTGCCAGCAGCCCTGTTCTGGGGAGTGGCACCGGGGAGCTGTTTTTT	CASSPVLGSGTGELFF
14	TRBV4-1	NA	TRBJ2-1	TRBD1	TGCGCCAGCAGCCGAAGACAGGGTGAAAATGAGCAGTTCTTC	CASSRRQGENEQFF
15	TRBV2	once	TRBJ2-7	NA	TGTGCCAGCAGTGGGGGGGAGACAGGGTACTACGAGCAGTACTTC	CASSGGETGYYEQYF
12	TRBV6-1	NA	TRBJ1-2	NA	TGTGCCAGCAGTGGGAGGGGATATGGCTACACCTTC	CASSGRGYGYTF
15	TRBV7-7	NA	TRBJ2-5	TRBD2	TGTGCCAGCAGCTTAGTTTGGCGGGAGGGCGAGACCCAGTACTTC	CASSLVWREGETQYF
13	TRBV5-1	once	TRBJ1-2	NA	TGCGCCAGCAGCTTGCTTCAGGGCTATGGCTACACCTTC	CASSLLQGYGYTF
15	TRBV5-1	NA	TRBJ2-2	NA	TGCGCCAGCAGCCCCGACAGGCTGGTAACCGGGGAGCTGTTTTTT	CASSPDRLVTGELFF
16	TRBV30	once	TRBJ1-2	NA	TGTGCCTGGAGTGGAAAGAAAGGCAGGGGAGACTATGGCTACACCTTC	CAWSGKKGRGDYGYTF
14	TRBV4-1	many	TRBJ1-4	NA	TGCGCCAGCAGCCAAGACGGGGTGGGCGTTAAACTGTTTTTT	CASSQDGVGVKLFF
14	TRBV7-2	NA	TRBJ2-7	TRBD2	TGTGCCAGCAGCTTTACTAGCGTAGACGTCGAGCAGTACTTC	CASSFTSVDVEQYF
13	TRBV6-5	NA	TRBJ1-5	TRBD1	TGTGCCAGCCAAGTGACAGGGGCTCAGCCCCAGCATTTT	CASQVTGAQPQHF
14	TRBV3-1/TRBV3-2	NA	TRBJ1-1	NA	TGTGCCAGCAGCCAAGTCCGGGGTGCGGTTGAAGCTTTCTTT	CASSQVRGAVEAFF
17	TRBV19	NA	TRBJ2-7	TRBD2	TGTGCCAGTAGTAAACTTGAAGTAGCGGGAAGCTCCTACGAGCAGTACTTC	CASSKLEVAGSSYEQYF
11	TRBV12-3/TRBV12-4	NA	TRBJ2-1	NA	TGTGCCAGCAGACAATCTTTAGAGCAGTTCTTC	CASRQSLEQFF
17	TRBV18	NA	TRBJ2-6	TRBD1	TGTGCCAGCTCACTTCGACAGGGGGCTGATGGGGCCAACGTCCTGACTTTC	CASSLRQGADGANVLTF
15	TRBV10-1	NA	TRBJ2-7	TRBD2	TGCGCCAGCAGAAGACTAGCGGGGAAAGACTACGAGCAGTACTTC	CASRRLAGKDYEQYF
15	TRBV5-8	NA	TRBJ1-1	TRBD1	TGTGCCAGCAGCCTTTACAGGGGGATGGTTACTGAAGCTTTCTTT	CASSLYRGMVTEAFF
19	TRBV29-1	NA	TRBJ1-1	TRBD1	TGCAGCCCGTTAGGCCCTCAGGGACAGGGATCGTCCATGAACACTGAAGCTTTCTTT	CSPLGPQGQGSSMNTEAFF
17	TRBV7-6	NA	TRBJ2-1	TRBD1	TGTGCCAGCTTGACAGGGGCAGGGCTCTCTGGGGTTAATGAGCAGTTCTTC	CASLTGAGLSGVNEQFF
20	TRBV6-2/TRBV6-3	once	TRBJ2-1	NA	TGTGCCAGCAGTTACGACAAGGACTGGCCCCCAATAAGCTCCTACAATGAGCAGTTCTTC	CASSYDKDWPPISSYNEQFF
16	TRBV28	NA	TRBJ1-3	TRBD1	TGTGCCAGCAGTTTGCCGGGACAGTACTCTGGAAACACCATATATTTT	CASSLPGQYSGNTIYF
14	TRBV6-2/TRBV6-3	few	TRBJ1-1	NA	TGTGCCAGCAGTTACTCGATCGAGGCGGTTGAAGCTTTCTTT	CASSYSIEAVEAFF
15	TRBV6-5	many	TRBJ2-4	TRBD2	TGTGCCAGCGCCGGGGGGGGAATTGCTCAAAACATTCAGTACTTC	CASAGGGIAQNIQYF
14	TRBV20-1	NA	TRBJ2-1	NA	TGCAGTGCTAGTGAGACTACAAGGTACAATGAGCAGTTCTTC	CSASETTRYNEQFF
13	TRBV2	NA	TRBJ2-7	NA	TGTGCCAGCAGCGGGGACATCTTTTACGAGCAGTACTTC	CASSGDIFYEQYF
13	TRBV6-4	few	TRBJ2-2	NA	TGTGCCAGCAGTGTACTGCGGGGCGGGGAGCTGTTTTTT	CASSVLRGGELFF
13	TRBV13	NA	TRBJ2-2	NA	TGTGCCAGCAGCTCCTCGGTGACCGGGGAGCTGTTTTTT	CASSSSVTGELFF